The clone carrying this TCR beta chain has just one count. Its target is unknown. CDR3 length: 15 residues. The V end was cut by 11 bases, the J end by 0 bases, with 17 bases between. The V gene's germline CDR1 is KGHSH and CDR2 LQKENI. This record belongs to a study of vaccination effects on CD4 cells after COVID-19. After expansion with viral peptide pools in the ViraFEST assay, antigen-specific CD4+ T cells were sequenced. Subsequent to a culture period of more than 9 days, CD4+ T cells were isolated. According to the study, vaccine recipients showed no prior SARS-CoV-2 infection and negative nucleocapsid antibodies. They grew some 2 million PBMC in each well, adding around 9 IU/ml IL-2 and around 10 ug/ml peptides. On both days 3 and 7, half of the culture medium was replaced with IL-2 medium. Study conclusions and caveats: Marked clonal contraction was seen in infection- and vaccine-induced clones late after vaccination.

Produced via immunoSEQ multiplex PCR; TCRdb's table is partial and in-frame only. The profile shows 70,000 to 75,000 clones, about 65% of them singletons. The TCR originated in a human donor who received a COVID-19 vaccine. The source material was CD4+ T cells from PBMCs cultured with HCoV-OC43 spike peptides, sampled before COVID-19 vaccination. Described subset: HCoV-OC43 spike overlapping peptide pool stimulation. V gene TRBV18 combines with J gene TRBJ2-1; D perhaps matches TRBD1 (6 bases). CDR3 in DNA: TGTGCCTCCTCCCGGGACATCAGCTCCTACAATGAGCAGTTCTTC. Its protein is CASSRDISSYNEQFF. Combining the CDR3 with reference TRBV18 and TRBJ2-1 gives the whole variable domain NAGVMQNPRHLVRRRGQEARLRCSPMKGHSHVYWYRQLPEEGLKFMVYLQKENIIDESGMPKERFSAEFPKEGPSILRIQQVVRGDSAAYFCASSRDISSYNEQFFGPGTRLTVL.